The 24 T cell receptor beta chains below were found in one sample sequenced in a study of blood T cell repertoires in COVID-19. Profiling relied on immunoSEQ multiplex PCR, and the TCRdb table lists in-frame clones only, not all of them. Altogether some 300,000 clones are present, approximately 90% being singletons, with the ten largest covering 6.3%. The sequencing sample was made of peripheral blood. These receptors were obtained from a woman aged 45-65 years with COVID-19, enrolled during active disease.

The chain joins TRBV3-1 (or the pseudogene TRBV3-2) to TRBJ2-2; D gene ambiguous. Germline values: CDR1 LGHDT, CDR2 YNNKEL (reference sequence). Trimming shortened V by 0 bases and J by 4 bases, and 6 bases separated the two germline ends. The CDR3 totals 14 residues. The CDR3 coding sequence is TGTGCCAGCAGCCAAGAGCGCCCCACCGGGGAGCTGTTTTTT. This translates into CASSQERPTGELFF.

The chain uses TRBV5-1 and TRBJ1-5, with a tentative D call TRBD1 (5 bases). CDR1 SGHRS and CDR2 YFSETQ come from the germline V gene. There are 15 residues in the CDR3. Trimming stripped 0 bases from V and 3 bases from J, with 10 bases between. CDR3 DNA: TGCGCCAGCAGCTTGGAAGGGGCCTACAATCAGCCCCAGCATTTT. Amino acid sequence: CASSLEGAYNQPQHF.

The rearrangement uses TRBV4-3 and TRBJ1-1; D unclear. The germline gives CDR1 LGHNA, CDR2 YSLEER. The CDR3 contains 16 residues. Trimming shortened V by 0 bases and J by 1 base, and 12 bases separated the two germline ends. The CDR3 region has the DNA TGCGCCAGCAGCCAAGATCTCGCCAGATCGAACACTGAAGCTTTCTTT. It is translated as CASSQDLARSNTEAFF.

The CDR3 region is CASNPGRGSYEQYF. The CDR3 coding sequence is TGTGCCAGCAACCCCGGGAGGGGCTCCTACGAGCAGTACTTC. The V gene is TRBV7-9, the J gene TRBJ2-7; 8 positions agree with TRBD2. The germline V gene has CDR1 SEHNR and CDR2 FQNEAQ (reference sequence). V shed 7 bases, J shed 0 bases, and the junction held 5 bases outside the gene matches. The CDR3 totals 14 residues.

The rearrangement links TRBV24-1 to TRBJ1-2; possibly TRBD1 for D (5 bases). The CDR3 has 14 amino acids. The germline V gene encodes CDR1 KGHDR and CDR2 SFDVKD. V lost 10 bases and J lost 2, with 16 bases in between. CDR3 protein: CATDAGPPNYGYTF. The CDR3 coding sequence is TGTGCCACAGACGCAGGGCCGCCGAACTATGGCTACACCTTC.

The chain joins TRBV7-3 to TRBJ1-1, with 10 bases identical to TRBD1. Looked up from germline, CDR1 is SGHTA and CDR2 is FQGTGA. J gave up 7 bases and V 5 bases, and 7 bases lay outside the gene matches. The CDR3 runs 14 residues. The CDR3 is CASSQSGTGDEAFF. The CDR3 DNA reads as TGTGCCAGCAGCCAATCCGGGACAGGGGATGAAGCTTTCTTT.

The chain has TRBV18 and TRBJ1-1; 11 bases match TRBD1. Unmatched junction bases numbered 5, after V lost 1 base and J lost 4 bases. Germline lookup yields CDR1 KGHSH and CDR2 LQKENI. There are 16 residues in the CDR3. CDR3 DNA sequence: TGTGCCAGCTCACCACTAGAGGGACAGGGGGGCACTGAAGCTTTCTTT. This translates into CASSPLEGQGGTEAFF.

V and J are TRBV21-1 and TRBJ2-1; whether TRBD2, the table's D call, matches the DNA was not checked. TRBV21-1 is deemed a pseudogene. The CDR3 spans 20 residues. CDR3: CASSKGGTSGSFGTYNEQFF. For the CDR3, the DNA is TGTGCCAGCAGCAAAGGGGGGACTAGCGGGAGTTTTGGTACCTACAATGAGCAGTTCTTC.

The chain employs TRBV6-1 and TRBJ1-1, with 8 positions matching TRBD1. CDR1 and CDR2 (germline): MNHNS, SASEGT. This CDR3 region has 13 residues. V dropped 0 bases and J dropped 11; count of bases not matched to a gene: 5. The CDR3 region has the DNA TGTGCCAGCAGTGAAGCAACGGACAGGGTGGCTTTCTTT. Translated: CASSEATDRVAFF.

The CDR3 reads CASSQRSGQGNTEAFF. CDR3 bases: TGTGCCAGCAGCCAACGATCGGGACAGGGGAACACTGAAGCTTTCTTT. The V call is TRBV4-2, the J call TRBJ1-1, with 9 bases fitting TRBD1. The germline V gene has CDR1 LGHNA and CDR2 YNFKEQ. V was pared by 2 bases and J by 1 base, with 5 bases of the junction left unmatched. This CDR3 region has 16 residues.

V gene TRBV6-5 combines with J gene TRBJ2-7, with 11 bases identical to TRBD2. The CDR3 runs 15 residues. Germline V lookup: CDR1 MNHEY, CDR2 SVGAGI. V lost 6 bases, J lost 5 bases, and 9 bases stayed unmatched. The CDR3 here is CASRGLAGGGDEQYF. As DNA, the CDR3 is TGTGCCAGCAGGGGGCTAGCGGGAGGAGGTGACGAGCAGTACTTC.

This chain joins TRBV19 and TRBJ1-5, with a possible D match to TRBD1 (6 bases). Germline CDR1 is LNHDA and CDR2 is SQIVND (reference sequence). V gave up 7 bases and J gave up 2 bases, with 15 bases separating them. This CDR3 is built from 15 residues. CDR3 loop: CASKTRQERNQPQHF. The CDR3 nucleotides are TGTGCCAGTAAAACCCGACAGGAACGCAATCAGCCCCAGCATTTT.

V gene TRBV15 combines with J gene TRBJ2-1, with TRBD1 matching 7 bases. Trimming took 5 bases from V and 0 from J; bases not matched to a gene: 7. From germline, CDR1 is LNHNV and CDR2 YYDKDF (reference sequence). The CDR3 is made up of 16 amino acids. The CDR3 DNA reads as TGTGCCACCAGCCCGCCAGGACAGGACTCCTACAATGAGCAGTTCTTC. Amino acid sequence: CATSPPGQDSYNEQFF.

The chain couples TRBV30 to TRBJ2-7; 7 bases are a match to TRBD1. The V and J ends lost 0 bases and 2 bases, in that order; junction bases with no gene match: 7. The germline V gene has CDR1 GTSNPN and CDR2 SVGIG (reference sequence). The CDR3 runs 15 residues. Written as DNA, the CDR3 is TGTGCCTGGAGTGTACGAGAGGACAGGACCTACGAGCAGTACTTC. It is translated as CAWSVREDRTYEQYF.

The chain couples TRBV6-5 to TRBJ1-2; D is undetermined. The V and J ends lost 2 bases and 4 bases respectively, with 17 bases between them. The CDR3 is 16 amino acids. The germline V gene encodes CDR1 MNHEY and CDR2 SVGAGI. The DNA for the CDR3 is TGTGCCAGCAGTTACCCGACGTCCGTCGGGGTCTATGGCTACACCTTC. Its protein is CASSYPTSVGVYGYTF.

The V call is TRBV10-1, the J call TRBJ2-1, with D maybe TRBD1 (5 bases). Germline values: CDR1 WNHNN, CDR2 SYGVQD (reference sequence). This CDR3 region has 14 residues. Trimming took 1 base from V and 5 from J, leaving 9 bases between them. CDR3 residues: CASSELDTHNEQFF. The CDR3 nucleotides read TGCGCCAGCAGTGAGTTGGACACCCACAATGAGCAGTTCTTC.

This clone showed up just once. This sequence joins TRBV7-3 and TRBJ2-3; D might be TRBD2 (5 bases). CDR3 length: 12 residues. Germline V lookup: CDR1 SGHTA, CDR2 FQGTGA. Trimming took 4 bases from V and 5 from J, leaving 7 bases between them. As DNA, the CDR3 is TGTGCCAGCAGCTCAGAGGGAGATACGCAGTATTTT. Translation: CASSSEGDTQYF.

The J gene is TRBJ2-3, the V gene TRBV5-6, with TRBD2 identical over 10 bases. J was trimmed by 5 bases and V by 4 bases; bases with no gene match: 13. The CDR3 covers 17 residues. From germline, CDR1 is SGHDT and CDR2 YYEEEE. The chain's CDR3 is CASSLEGSGRMLDTQYF. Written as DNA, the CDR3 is TGTGCCAGCAGCCTGGAGGGTAGCGGGAGGATGTTAGATACGCAGTATTTT.

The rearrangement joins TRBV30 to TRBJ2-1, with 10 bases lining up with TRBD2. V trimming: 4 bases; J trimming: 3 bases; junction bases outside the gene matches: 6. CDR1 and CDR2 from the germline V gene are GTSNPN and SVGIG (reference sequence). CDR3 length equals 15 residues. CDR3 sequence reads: CAWTQLAGHYNEQFF. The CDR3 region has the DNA TGTGCCTGGACGCAACTAGCGGGACACTACAATGAGCAGTTCTTC.

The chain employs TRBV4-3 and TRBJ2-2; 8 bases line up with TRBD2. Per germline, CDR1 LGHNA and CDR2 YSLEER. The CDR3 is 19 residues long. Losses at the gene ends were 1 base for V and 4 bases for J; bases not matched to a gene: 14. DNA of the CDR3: TGCGCCAGCAGCCAAGGGTCCCTAGCGGGTCACTTTTTCACCGGGGAGCTGTTTTTT. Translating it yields CASSQGSLAGHFFTGELFF.

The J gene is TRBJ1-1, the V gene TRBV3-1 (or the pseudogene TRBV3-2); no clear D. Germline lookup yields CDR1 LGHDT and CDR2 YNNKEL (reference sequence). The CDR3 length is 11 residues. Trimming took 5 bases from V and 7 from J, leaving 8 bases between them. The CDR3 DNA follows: TGTGCCAGCAGCACCAGATTTGAAGCTTTCTTT. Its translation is CASSTRFEAFF.

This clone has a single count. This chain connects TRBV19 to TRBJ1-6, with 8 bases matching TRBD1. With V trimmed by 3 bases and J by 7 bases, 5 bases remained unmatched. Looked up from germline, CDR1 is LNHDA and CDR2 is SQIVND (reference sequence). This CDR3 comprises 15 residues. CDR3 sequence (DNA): TGTGCCAGTAGTATCTGGACAGGGCCAAATTCACCCCTCCACTTT. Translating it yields CASSIWTGPNSPLHF.

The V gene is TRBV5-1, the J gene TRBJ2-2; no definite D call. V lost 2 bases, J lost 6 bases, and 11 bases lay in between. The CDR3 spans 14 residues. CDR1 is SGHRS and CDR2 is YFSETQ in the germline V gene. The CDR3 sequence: CASSFNNQAGELFF. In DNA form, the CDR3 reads TGCGCCAGCAGCTTCAATAATCAGGCCGGGGAGCTGTTTTTT.

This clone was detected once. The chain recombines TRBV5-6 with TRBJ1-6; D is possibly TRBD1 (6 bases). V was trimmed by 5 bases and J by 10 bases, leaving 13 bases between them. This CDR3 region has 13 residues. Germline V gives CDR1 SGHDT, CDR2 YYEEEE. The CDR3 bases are TGTGCCAGCAGAAGGGACACTGGCTCACCCCTCCACTTT. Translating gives CASRRDTGSPLHF.